A single sample is the source of the 11 T cell receptor beta chains below, sequenced in a study of cytomegalovirus exposure and HLA in healthy donors. Measured with immunoSEQ multiplex PCR; TCRdb has only the in-frame clones, and not every one. The table lists about 130,000 clones, 90% to 97% of them singletons. Sample: PBMCs. All receptors come from a man aged 18 to 30 in good health and CMV-seronegative.

The V call is TRBV5-4, the J call TRBJ2-7; 8 nucleotides agree with TRBD2. The CDR3 consists of 13 residues. Germline V gene data show CDR1 as SGHNT and CDR2 as YYREEE (reference sequence). The V segment lost 4 bases and the J segment 2 bases; nucleotides outside the gene matches: 2. The CDR3 loop is CASSRGGTYEQYF. CDR3 in DNA: TGTGCCAGCAGCCGGGGGGGAACCTACGAGCAGTACTTC.

The V and J genes are TRBV7-3 and TRBJ2-1, with D possibly matching TRBD2 (7 bases). V lost 0 bases and J 7 bases, leaving 13 bases between the germline ends. The CDR3 sequence is 15 residues long. In germline, CDR1 is SGHTA, CDR2 FQGTGA. CDR3 coding DNA: TGTGCCAGCAGCTTAACAGGGGGGGCTTCGAATGAGCAGTTCTTC. Translated: CASSLTGGASNEQFF.

The genes are TRBV5-5 and TRBJ1-5; unclear D gene. Per the germline V gene, CDR1 is SGHKS and CDR2 is YYEKEE (reference sequence). V was shortened by 0 bases and J by 1 base, with 8 bases between the two germline ends. This CDR3 contains 15 residues. In DNA, the CDR3 is TGTGCCAGCAGCTTGGGTTACACCAGCAATCAGCCCCAGCATTTT. Amino acids: CASSLGYTSNQPQHF.

DNA of the CDR3: TGTGCCAGCCTATCTTTCAGGGATGCCTACGAGCAGTACTTC. Amino acid sequence: CASLSFRDAYEQYF. V is TRBV28 and J is TRBJ2-7; D is possibly TRBD1 (5 bases). This CDR3 spans 14 amino acids. Trimming shortened V by 8 bases and J by 2 bases, and 16 bases separated the two germline ends. Per germline, CDR1 MDHEN and CDR2 SYDVKM.

V gene TRBV7-2 combines with J gene TRBJ2-5; TRBD1 might be the D (8 bases). The CDR3 totals 14 residues. V shed 5 bases and J shed 3 bases, with 13 bases lying between them. In germline, CDR1 is SGHTA, CDR2 FQGNSA. The CDR3 sequence: CASSRQGTKETQYF. The CDR3 DNA follows: TGTGCCAGCAGCAGACAGGGGACTAAAGAGACCCAGTACTTC. Filled out from reference TRBV7-2 and TRBJ2-5, the complete variable domain reads GAGVSQSPSNKVTEKGKDVELRCDPISGHTALYWYRQSLGQGLEFLIYFQGNSAPDKSGLPSDRFSAERTGGSVSTLTIQRTQQEDSAVYLCASSRQGTKETQYFGPGTRLLVL.

The V and J genes are TRBV6-5 and TRBJ2-1; TRBD2 agrees at 12 bases. J was trimmed by 5 bases and V by 5 bases; bases with no gene match: 4. CDR3 length: 15 residues. Looked up from germline, CDR1 is MNHEY and CDR2 is SVGAGI. The CDR3 is CASSASGRAHNEQFF. The CDR3 DNA reads TGTGCCAGCAGTGCTAGCGGGAGGGCCCACAATGAGCAGTTCTTC.

The genes are TRBV4-1 and TRBJ1-1, with D perhaps TRBD1 (5 bases). The CDR3 is made up of 17 amino acids. The V and J ends lost 4 bases and 8 bases respectively, with 26 bases between them. Germline V gene sequence: CDR1 MGHRA, CDR2 YSYEKL. The CDR3 bases are TGCGCCAGCAGCCTCCGCATCCACGAGACCAGGGTCAGCGAAGCTTTCTTT. Encoded protein: CASSLRIHETRVSEAFF.

The gene calls are TRBV29-1 and TRBJ1-4; 9 bases match TRBD1. This CDR3 is built from 14 residues. With 4 bases clipped from V and 10 bases from J, the junction kept 10 bases outside the gene matches. Germline assignment: CDR1 SQVTM and CDR2 ANQGSEA. CDR3 amino acids: CSVGRGQGIGKLFF. DNA of the CDR3: TGCAGCGTTGGGCGGGGACAGGGTATTGGAAAACTGTTTTTT.

This sequence joins TRBV4-1 and TRBJ1-4; D unclear. Trimming cost V 4 bases and J 2 bases, with 11 bases left between them. CDR3 size: 15 residues. Germline CDR1 is MGHRA and CDR2 is YSYEKL. CDR3 in amino acids: CASSRLRVTNEKLFF. The CDR3 DNA follows: TGCGCCAGCAGCCGATTGAGGGTGACTAATGAAAAACTGTTTTTT.

This chain joins TRBV6-6 and TRBJ1-1; 9 nucleotides agree with TRBD1. V dropped 5 bases and J dropped 4; count of bases not matched to a gene: 5. Germline assignment: CDR1 MNHNY and CDR2 SVGAGI (reference sequence). The CDR3 spans 14 residues. CDR3 in DNA: TGTGCCAGCAGTAGACAGGGGGTTGGCACTGAAGCTTTCTTT. Translating gives CASSRQGVGTEAFF.

This clone was seen only once. Written as DNA, the CDR3 is TGCGCCAGCAGCCAAGTTCTAGCCTACAATGAGCAGTTCTTC. Translating gives CASSQVLAYNEQFF. The V call is TRBV4-3, the J call TRBJ2-1; D is uncertain. V was clipped by 1 base and J by 2 bases, with 6 bases between them. The germline gives CDR1 LGHNA, CDR2 YSLEER. CDR3 length: 14 residues.